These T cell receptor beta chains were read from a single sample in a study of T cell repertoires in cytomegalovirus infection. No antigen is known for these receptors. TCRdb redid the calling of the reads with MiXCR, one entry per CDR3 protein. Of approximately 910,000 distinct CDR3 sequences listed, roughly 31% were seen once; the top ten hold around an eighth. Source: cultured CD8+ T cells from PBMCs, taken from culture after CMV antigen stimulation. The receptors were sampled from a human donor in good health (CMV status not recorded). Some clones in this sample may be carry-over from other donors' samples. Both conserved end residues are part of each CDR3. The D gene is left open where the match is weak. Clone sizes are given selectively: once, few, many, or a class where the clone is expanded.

CDR3 protein: CASGSDAKTQYF
CDR3 DNA: TGTGCTAGTGGCTCGGACGCGAAGACCCAGTACTTC
clone size: NA
D gene: NA
CDR3 length: 12
J gene: TRBJ2-5
V gene: TRBV12-5

CDR3 protein: CASSLSSGERYEQYF
CDR3 DNA: TGTGCCAGCAGTTTATCGTCGGGGGAGCGGTACGAGCAGTACTTC
clone size: few
D gene: NA
CDR3 length: 15
J gene: TRBJ2-7
V gene: TRBV27

CDR3 protein: CASSLDEGLTLYNEQFF
CDR3 DNA: TGTGCCAGCAGCTTAGACGAGGGGCTTACATTATACAATGAGCAGTTCTTC
clone size: many
D gene: NA
CDR3 length: 17
J gene: TRBJ2-1
V gene: TRBV7-8

CDR3 protein: CASSTDRETNNEQFF
CDR3 DNA: TGTGCCAGCAGTACGGACAGGGAAACTAACAATGAGCAGTTCTTC
clone size: NA
D gene: TRBD1
CDR3 length: 15
J gene: TRBJ2-1
V gene: TRBV6-6

CDR3 protein: CASGPSWAEAFF
CDR3 DNA: TGTGCCAGTGGACCATCGTGGGCTGAAGCTTTCTTT
clone size: NA
D gene: NA
CDR3 length: 12
J gene: TRBJ1-1
V gene: TRBV19

CDR3 protein: CASGALLSYNEQFF
CDR3 DNA: TGTGCCAGCGGGGCCCTACTCTCCTACAATGAGCAGTTCTTC
clone size: few
D gene: NA
CDR3 length: 14
J gene: TRBJ2-1
V gene: TRBV6-1

CDR3 protein: CASRGNLGYNEQFF
CDR3 DNA: TGTGCCAGCAGGGGGAACTTAGGCTACAATGAGCAGTTCTTC
clone size: NA
D gene: NA
CDR3 length: 14
J gene: TRBJ2-1
V gene: TRBV12-3/TRBV12-4

CDR3 protein: CASSVYGGAGTDTQYF
CDR3 DNA: TGTGCCAGCAGCGTATACGGGGGGGCCGGCACAGATACGCAGTATTTT
clone size: few
D gene: TRBD2
CDR3 length: 16
J gene: TRBJ2-3
V gene: TRBV9

CDR3 protein: CASSFLDLSEETQYF
CDR3 DNA: TGTGCCAGCAGCTTTCTGGACCTATCTGAAGAGACCCAGTACTTC
clone size: many
D gene: NA
CDR3 length: 15
J gene: TRBJ2-5
V gene: TRBV7-6

CDR3 protein: CASSTRQGSETQYF
CDR3 DNA: TGTGCCAGCAGCACCCGACAGGGTTCAGAGACCCAGTACTTC
clone size: NA
D gene: TRBD1
CDR3 length: 14
J gene: TRBJ2-5
V gene: TRBV7-6

CDR3 protein: CAISEGQETGGIIQYF
CDR3 DNA: TGTGCCATCAGTGAGGGGCAGGAGACAGGGGGCATCATTCAGTACTTC
clone size: NA
D gene: TRBD1
CDR3 length: 16
J gene: TRBJ2-4
V gene: TRBV10-3

CDR3 protein: CASSHRDREDQPQHF
CDR3 DNA: TGTGCCAGCAGTCACCGGGACAGGGAGGATCAGCCCCAGCATTTT
clone size: few
D gene: TRBD1
CDR3 length: 15
J gene: TRBJ1-5
V gene: TRBV6-6

CDR3 protein: CSVGGEQYF
CDR3 DNA: TGCAGTGTAGGAGGCGAGCAGTACTTC
clone size: NA
D gene: NA
CDR3 length: 9
J gene: TRBJ2-7
V gene: TRBV20-1

CDR3 protein: CASSPRTVAYNEQFF
CDR3 DNA: TGTGCCAGCAGCCCACGGACGGTAGCCTACAATGAGCAGTTCTTC
clone size: many
D gene: NA
CDR3 length: 15
J gene: TRBJ2-1
V gene: TRBV7-9

CDR3 protein: CASSFHSNYGYTF
CDR3 DNA: TGTGCCAGCAGTTTCCACTCTAACTATGGCTACACCTTC
clone size: many
D gene: NA
CDR3 length: 13
J gene: TRBJ1-2
V gene: TRBV12-3/TRBV12-4

CDR3 protein: CASTIGTGTYNEQFF
CDR3 DNA: TGTGCCAGCACCATTGGGACAGGGACCTACAATGAGCAGTTCTTC
clone size: NA
D gene: TRBD1
CDR3 length: 15
J gene: TRBJ2-1
V gene: TRBV5-6

CDR3 protein: CASSDWGPNQPQHF
CDR3 DNA: TGTGCCAGCAGCGACTGGGGGCCCAATCAGCCCCAGCATTTT
clone size: few
D gene: NA
CDR3 length: 14
J gene: TRBJ1-5
V gene: TRBV6-5

CDR3 protein: CASSIDLSGGGITEAFF
CDR3 DNA: TGTGCCAGTAGTATAGATCTTTCGGGAGGGGGCATAACTGAAGCTTTCTTT
clone size: NA
D gene: TRBD1
CDR3 length: 17
J gene: TRBJ1-1
V gene: TRBV19

CDR3 protein: CASSLGGLGDTQYF
CDR3 DNA: TGTGCCAGCAGCTTGGGGGGGCTCGGGGATACGCAGTATTTT
clone size: many
D gene: NA
CDR3 length: 14
J gene: TRBJ2-3
V gene: TRBV7-2

CDR3 protein: CASSYGTGYTEAFF
CDR3 DNA: TGTGCCAGCAGCTACGGGACAGGGTACACTGAAGCTTTCTTT
clone size: NA
D gene: TRBD1
CDR3 length: 14
J gene: TRBJ1-1
V gene: TRBV7-9

CDR3 protein: CASSHNRGSSEQYF
CDR3 DNA: TGCGCCAGCAGCCACAACAGGGGATCCTCCGAGCAGTACTTC
clone size: few
D gene: TRBD1
CDR3 length: 14
J gene: TRBJ2-7
V gene: TRBV4-1

CDR3 protein: CARLEGAKGGELFF
CDR3 DNA: TGTGCCAGACTAGAGGGGGCTAAGGGCGGGGAGCTGTTTTTT
clone size: NA
D gene: TRBD1
CDR3 length: 14
J gene: TRBJ2-2
V gene: TRBV7-2

CDR3 protein: CASSEFETSKETQYF
CDR3 DNA: TGTGCCAGCAGTGAATTTGAGACGTCAAAAGAGACCCAGTACTTC
clone size: NA
D gene: NA
CDR3 length: 15
J gene: TRBJ2-5
V gene: TRBV25-1

CDR3 protein: CSAKRLAVSTSTDTQYF
CDR3 DNA: TGCAGTGCCAAGAGACTAGCGGTTTCAACTAGCACAGATACGCAGTATTTT
clone size: NA
D gene: TRBD2
CDR3 length: 17
J gene: TRBJ2-3
V gene: TRBV20-1

CDR3 protein: CASSFPGPTIAKNIQYF
CDR3 DNA: TGTGCCAGCAGCTTCCCGGGACCAACTATAGCCAAAAACATTCAGTACTTC
clone size: few
D gene: NA
CDR3 length: 17
J gene: TRBJ2-4
V gene: TRBV7-9

CDR3 protein: CASSHTGSPYNSPLHF
CDR3 DNA: TGCGCCAGCAGCCATACAGGGTCCCCCTATAATTCACCCCTCCACTTT
clone size: NA
D gene: NA
CDR3 length: 16
J gene: TRBJ1-6
V gene: TRBV4-1

CDR3 protein: CASSLGGGFGDTQYF
CDR3 DNA: TGTGCCAGCAGCTTAGGAGGGGGGTTTGGAGATACGCAGTATTTT
clone size: NA
D gene: NA
CDR3 length: 15
J gene: TRBJ2-3
V gene: TRBV7-4

CDR3 protein: CASSLDSGGYETQYF
CDR3 DNA: TGTGCCAGCAGCTTAGATTCCGGGGGTTACGAGACCCAGTACTTC
clone size: many
D gene: NA
CDR3 length: 15
J gene: TRBJ2-5
V gene: TRBV7-6

CDR3 protein: CASSYGVGQGENGYTF
CDR3 DNA: TGTGCCAGCAGTTATGGTGTTGGACAGGGTGAGAATGGCTACACCTTC
clone size: many
D gene: TRBD1
CDR3 length: 16
J gene: TRBJ1-2
V gene: TRBV12-3/TRBV12-4

CDR3 protein: CASSLEDHYGYTF
CDR3 DNA: TGCGCCAGCAGCTTGGAGGACCACTATGGCTACACCTTC
clone size: NA
D gene: NA
CDR3 length: 13
J gene: TRBJ1-2
V gene: TRBV5-1

CDR3 protein: CASSLVVGQRYSNQPQHF
CDR3 DNA: TGTGCCAGCAGTTTAGTTGTTGGGCAGCGCTATAGCAATCAGCCCCAGCATTTT
clone size: NA
D gene: NA
CDR3 length: 18
J gene: TRBJ1-5
V gene: TRBV12-3/TRBV12-4

CDR3 protein: CASSLRGLREQFF
CDR3 DNA: TGTGCCAGCAGTTTAAGGGGTTTACGTGAGCAGTTCTTC
clone size: NA
D gene: NA
CDR3 length: 13
J gene: TRBJ2-1
V gene: TRBV12-3/TRBV12-4

CDR3 protein: CASSLVGRPVQETQYF
CDR3 DNA: TGTGCCAGCAGTTTGGTAGGACGTCCAGTACAAGAGACCCAGTACTTC
clone size: NA
D gene: NA
CDR3 length: 16
J gene: TRBJ2-5
V gene: TRBV27

CDR3 protein: CASSQGPPHVLTF
CDR3 DNA: TGTGCCAGCAGCCAAGGACCTCCCCACGTCCTGACTTTC
clone size: few
D gene: NA
CDR3 length: 13
J gene: TRBJ2-6
V gene: TRBV6-1

CDR3 protein: CATSDGTSGYTF
CDR3 DNA: TGTGCCACCAGTGATGGGACTTCAGGCTACACCTTC
clone size: few
D gene: NA
CDR3 length: 12
J gene: TRBJ1-2
V gene: TRBV24-1

CDR3 protein: CASSFTGGANTGELFF
CDR3 DNA: TGTGCCAGCAGTTTTACAGGGGGCGCGAACACCGGGGAGCTGTTTTTT
clone size: NA
D gene: TRBD1
CDR3 length: 16
J gene: TRBJ2-2
V gene: TRBV27

CDR3 protein: CAISESKDRGLTYEQYF
CDR3 DNA: TGTGCCATCAGTGAGTCAAAGGACAGGGGCCTCACCTACGAGCAGTACTTC
clone size: few
D gene: TRBD1
CDR3 length: 17
J gene: TRBJ2-7
V gene: TRBV10-3

CDR3 protein: CASSLVLDRIATNEKLFF
CDR3 DNA: TGTGCCAGCAGTTTAGTTCTCGACAGAATTGCAACTAATGAAAAACTGTTTTTT
clone size: NA
D gene: NA
CDR3 length: 18
J gene: TRBJ1-4
V gene: TRBV12-3/TRBV12-4

CDR3 protein: CASIDQGVEWNQPQHF
CDR3 DNA: TGTGCCAGCATAGATCAGGGGGTAGAGTGGAATCAGCCCCAGCATTTT
clone size: NA
D gene: TRBD1
CDR3 length: 16
J gene: TRBJ1-5
V gene: TRBV6-1

CDR3 protein: CASSSRDRDNQPQHF
CDR3 DNA: TGTGCCAGCAGCTCCCGGGACAGGGACAATCAGCCCCAGCATTTT
clone size: NA
D gene: TRBD1
CDR3 length: 15
J gene: TRBJ1-5
V gene: TRBV7-3

CDR3 protein: CASSSRRTGARGNTIYF
CDR3 DNA: TGTGCCAGCAGTTCTCGAAGGACAGGGGCACGGGGAAACACCATATATTTT
clone size: few
D gene: TRBD1
CDR3 length: 17
J gene: TRBJ1-3
V gene: TRBV27

CDR3 protein: CASSPEGGRQPQHF
CDR3 DNA: TGTGCCAGCAGCCCTGAGGGGGGTCGTCAGCCCCAGCATTTT
clone size: NA
D gene: NA
CDR3 length: 14
J gene: TRBJ1-5
V gene: TRBV12-3/TRBV12-4

CDR3 protein: CASSPAPGRTGELFF
CDR3 DNA: TGTGCCAGTAGCCCCGCCCCGGGGCGCACCGGGGAGCTGTTTTTT
clone size: NA
D gene: NA
CDR3 length: 15
J gene: TRBJ2-2
V gene: TRBV19

CDR3 protein: CSAREGIAETQYF
CDR3 DNA: TGCAGTGCTAGAGAAGGTATTGCAGAGACCCAGTACTTC
clone size: NA
D gene: NA
CDR3 length: 13
J gene: TRBJ2-5
V gene: TRBV20-1

CDR3 protein: CASGLVPGGAGANVLTF
CDR3 DNA: TGTGCTAGTGGTTTGGTACCGGGGGGCGCTGGGGCCAACGTCCTGACTTTC
clone size: many
D gene: NA
CDR3 length: 17
J gene: TRBJ2-6
V gene: TRBV12-5

CDR3 protein: CASKVAQYSTDTQYF
CDR3 DNA: TGTGCCAGTAAGGTAGCCCAATATAGCACAGATACGCAGTATTTT
clone size: NA
D gene: NA
CDR3 length: 15
J gene: TRBJ2-3
V gene: TRBV19

CDR3 protein: CASKSYAVDNEQFF
CDR3 DNA: TGTGCCAGCAAAAGCTATGCGGTTGACAATGAGCAGTTCTTC
clone size: NA
D gene: NA
CDR3 length: 14
J gene: TRBJ2-1
V gene: TRBV2

CDR3 protein: CASSSPRTGTNTGELFF
CDR3 DNA: TGTGCCAGCAGCTCCCCCCGGACAGGGACGAACACCGGGGAGCTGTTTTTT
clone size: many
D gene: TRBD1
CDR3 length: 17
J gene: TRBJ2-2
V gene: TRBV7-2

CDR3 protein: CSARFRGKHIQYF
CDR3 DNA: TGCAGTGCTAGATTTCGAGGGAAGCACATTCAGTACTTC
clone size: NA
D gene: NA
CDR3 length: 13
J gene: TRBJ2-4
V gene: TRBV20-1

CDR3 protein: CASSSPVVRSEQYF
CDR3 DNA: TGTGCCAGCAGCTCCCCGGTTGTAAGGTCTGAGCAGTACTTC
clone size: few
D gene: NA
CDR3 length: 14
J gene: TRBJ2-7
V gene: TRBV7-9

CDR3 protein: CASSLGGANGYTF
CDR3 DNA: TGTGCCAGCAGTCTCGGGGGTGCTAATGGCTACACCTTC
clone size: few
D gene: NA
CDR3 length: 13
J gene: TRBJ1-2
V gene: TRBV6-2/TRBV6-3

CDR3 protein: CASSTTSGGAGNEQFF
CDR3 DNA: TGTGCCAGTAGTACTACTAGCGGGGGGGCGGGAAATGAGCAGTTCTTC
clone size: NA
D gene: TRBD2
CDR3 length: 16
J gene: TRBJ2-1
V gene: TRBV19

CDR3 protein: CASGTANTGELFF
CDR3 DNA: TGTGCCAGCGGGACAGCGAACACCGGGGAGCTGTTTTTT
clone size: NA
D gene: TRBD1
CDR3 length: 13
J gene: TRBJ2-2
V gene: TRBV6-5

CDR3 protein: CSVDPGLGPTDTQYF
CDR3 DNA: TGCAGCGTTGACCCGGGACTGGGACCCACAGATACGCAGTATTTT
clone size: NA
D gene: NA
CDR3 length: 15
J gene: TRBJ2-3
V gene: TRBV29-1

CDR3 protein: CSVPGGEPINYGYTF
CDR3 DNA: TGCAGCGTTCCTGGAGGGGAGCCCATTAACTATGGCTACACCTTC
clone size: few
D gene: NA
CDR3 length: 15
J gene: TRBJ1-2
V gene: TRBV29-1